These T cell receptor beta chains were read from a single sample in a study of blood T cell repertoires in COVID-19. Generated by immunoSEQ multiplex PCR, the TCRdb table keeps only in-frame clones and is missing some. The sample contains about 240,000 clones, roughly 80% of which appear only once. Sequencing input: peripheral blood. Receptors were obtained from a woman between 18 and 29 years old with acute or convalescent COVID-19. Each CDR3 is given with its conserved first and last residue. D genes are given only for firm matches. Rows may omit the clone size; those that give it use once, few, many or a size class.

d_call	clone_size	v_call	j_call	cdr3_aa	cdr3_nt
TRBD2	few	TRBV30	TRBJ2-1	CAWSRMAGVSYNEQFF	TGTGCCTGGAGTAGGATGGCGGGGGTCTCCTACAATGAGCAGTTCTTC
TRBD2	-	TRBV19	TRBJ2-2	CASNPRGRAGPRGELFF	TGTGCCAGTAATCCTCGCGGGAGGGCCGGCCCACGCGGGGAGCTGTTTTTT
-	-	TRBV9	TRBJ1-4	CASSVSIGHDPEKLFF	TGTGCCAGCAGCGTATCTATCGGACACGATCCAGAAAAACTGTTTTTT
TRBD1	-	TRBV24-1	TRBJ1-4	CATSDPRDSREKLFF	TGTGCCACCAGTGATCCCCGGGACAGCCGGGAAAAACTGTTTTTT
TRBD2	-	TRBV4-2	TRBJ2-1	CASSQDRSGSNNEQFF	TGTGCCAGCAGCCAAGATCGTAGCGGGAGTAATAATGAGCAGTTCTTC
TRBD1	-	TRBV4-1	TRBJ2-2	CASSQEQGSNTGELFF	TGCGCCAGCAGCCAAGAACAGGGGTCGAACACCGGGGAGCTGTTTTTT
TRBD2	once	TRBV28	TRBJ2-3	CASRGTSGSHADTQYF	TGTGCCAGCAGGGGGACTAGCGGGAGTCACGCAGATACGCAGTATTTT
TRBD2	-	TRBV5-1	TRBJ2-7	CASYSGSRDEQYF	TGCGCCAGTTATAGCGGGAGTAGGGACGAGCAGTACTTC
TRBD2	-	TRBV29-1	TRBJ2-1	CSVSTSGEPSYNEQFF	TGCAGCGTCTCGACTAGCGGGGAACCCTCCTACAATGAGCAGTTCTTC
-	-	TRBV4-3	TRBJ1-1	CASSQVAGTEAFF	TGCGCCAGCAGCCAAGTAGCCGGGACTGAAGCTTTCTTT
TRBD1	-	TRBV7-2	TRBJ2-5	CASSSQGARETQYF	TGTGCCAGCAGCTCACAGGGGGCGCGGGAGACCCAGTACTTC
TRBD2	-	TRBV30	TRBJ2-1	CAWSVSSGTQQFF	TGTGCCTGGAGTGTATCGAGCGGGACCCAGCAGTTCTTC